These 3 T cell receptor beta chains came from one sample sequenced in a study of blood T cell repertoires in COVID-19. The data were produced by immunoSEQ multiplex PCR, yet TCRdb's version contains in-frame clones alone and is incomplete. The sample lists about 220,000 clones, around 83% occurring once. Sequenced: peripheral blood. These receptors came from a man aged 45-60 years with active or convalescent COVID-19.

The chain couples TRBV4-3 to TRBJ2-3; D possibly corresponds to TRBD2 (6 bases). The CDR3 totals 14 residues. The V gene lost 3 bases and the J gene lost 3 bases, with 10 bases spanning the gap. CDR1 is LGHNA, CDR2 YSLEER, per germline. The CDR3 here is CASSHMEGTDTQYF. Here the CDR3 DNA reads TGCGCCAGCAGCCATATGGAGGGTACAGATACGCAGTATTTT.

The chain couples TRBV11-2 to TRBJ1-6, with unresolved D. This CDR3 has 11 amino acids. V lost 4 bases and J 8 bases, leaving 3 bases between the germline ends. Germline V gives CDR1 SGHAT, CDR2 FQNNGV. This chain's CDR3 is CASSSDSPLHF. The DNA for the CDR3 is TGTGCCAGCAGCTCCGATTCACCCCTCCACTTT.

This sequence joins TRBV7-2 and TRBJ2-3; weak D call: TRBD2 (5 bases). Trimming shortened V by 5 bases and J by 5 bases, and 8 bases separated the two germline ends. The CDR3 consists of 12 residues. The germline V gene encodes CDR1 SGHTA and CDR2 FQGNSA. For the CDR3, the DNA is TGTGCCAGCAGCCCTAGCTTAGATACGCAGTATTTT. Amino acids: CASSPSLDTQYF.